The rows below give T cell receptor beta chains drawn from one sample of a study of shared clonotypes between healthy human individuals. Generated by immunoSEQ multiplex PCR, the TCRdb table keeps only in-frame clones and is missing some. The sample contains hundreds of thousands of clones, approximately 90% of which appear only once. The sequenced sample consisted of naive CD8+ T cells sorted from blood. These receptors were obtained from a man aged 25 to 45 in good health. Both conserved end residues are part of each CDR3. D genes are given only for firm matches. Expanded clones are given a class, and other clones once, few, many or no size at all.

d_call,v_call,j_call,clone_size,cdr3_nt,cdr3_aa
.,TRBV7-7,TRBJ2-1,.,TGTGCCAGCAGACCAACCGTAGGGAGCTCCTACAATGAGCAGTTCTTC,CASRPTVGSSYNEQFF
TRBD1,TRBV5-5,TRBJ1-2,.,TGTGCCAGCAGCCCTACTCTTACAGGGGAGAACTATGGCTACACCTTC,CASSPTLTGENYGYTF
.,TRBV5-1,TRBJ2-1,.,TGCGCCAGCAGGCCGGACACACAGGGTACCTACAATGAGCAGTTCTTC,CASRPDTQGTYNEQFF
.,TRBV9,TRBJ2-7,.,TGTGCCAGCAGCGGCAGGGGAGGCTACGAGCAGTACTTC,CASSGRGGYEQYF
TRBD2,TRBV9,TRBJ2-1,many,TGTGCCAGCAGCGCGGAATTAGCGGGGAGCCTGGGTGTGCAGTTCTTC,CASSAELAGSLGVQFF
.,TRBV4-1,TRBJ2-2,once,TGCGCCAGCAGCCAAGGAGGTAGCAGGGGCCTATCGGACACCGGGGAGCTGTTTTTT,CASSQGGSRGLSDTGELFF
.,TRBV27,TRBJ2-7,few,TGTGCCAGCGGCCTCCACGAGGACGAGCAGTACTTC,CASGLHEDEQYF
TRBD1,TRBV6-5,TRBJ2-7,few,TGTGCCAGCAGGCGCCCCGGGACAGGGTCCTCCGAGCAGTACTTC,CASRRPGTGSSEQYF
.,TRBV13,TRBJ2-1,.,TGTGCCAGCAGCTCAGGGGGGGTCTCCTACAATGAGCAGTTCTTC,CASSSGGVSYNEQFF
TRBD2,TRBV9,TRBJ2-7,once,TGTGCCAGCAGCGAAAGGGGAGGGCGGGGAGTTGAGCAGTACTTC,CASSERGGRGVEQYF
.,TRBV7-3,TRBJ2-1,.,TGTGCCAGCAGCGTACAGGGTCGGGGGTACAATGAGCAGTTCTTC,CASSVQGRGYNEQFF
TRBD2,TRBV28,TRBJ2-1,.,TGTGCCAGCAGCGGGACTAGCGGCTACAATGAGCAGTTCTTC,CASSGTSGYNEQFF
TRBD2,TRBV7-3,TRBJ2-1,.,TGTGCCAGCAGCCGGGAGGGATCCTACAATGAGCAGTTCTTC,CASSREGSYNEQFF
.,TRBV19,TRBJ2-6,.,TGTGCCTGTACGCCGAGAGGGGCCAACGTCCTGACTTTC,CACTPRGANVLTF
.,TRBV28,TRBJ2-7,.,TGTGCCAGCAGGCCCCGTTTCGGGTCTTCCTACGAGCAGTACTTC,CASRPRFGSSYEQYF
.,TRBV10-2,TRBJ1-1,.,TGCGCCAGCAGTGAGTACCCAATAAGAAGGACTGAAGCTTTCTTT,CASSEYPIRRTEAFF
TRBD2,TRBV7-8,TRBJ2-5,.,TGTGCCAGCAGCCCGCCGTTTGGACTAGCGGGAGGTGAGACCCAGTACTTC,CASSPPFGLAGGETQYF
TRBD2,TRBV19,TRBJ2-1,.,TGTGCCAGCGGACTAGCGGGGGCCAATGAGCAGTTCTTC,CASGLAGANEQFF
TRBD1,TRBV27,TRBJ1-1,.,TGTGCCAGCAGCCTTTATGTCCCTCAACAGGGGGTGAGCACTGAAGCTTTCTTT,CASSLYVPQQGVSTEAFF
TRBD1,TRBV6-5,TRBJ2-7,.,TGTGCCAGCAGTCCCTGGACAGGTGACTACGAGCAGTACTTC,CASSPWTGDYEQYF
.,TRBV10-3,TRBJ1-5,.,TGTGCCATCAGTGAGGCACCAAATCAGCCCCAGCATTTT,CAISEAPNQPQHF
TRBD2,TRBV19,TRBJ2-3,.,TGTGCCAGTAGTATTGGGACTAGCGAGGCAGATACGCAGTATTTT,CASSIGTSEADTQYF
.,TRBV25-1,TRBJ2-3,.,TGTGCCAGCGGGGGGCCCCGTACAGATACGCAGTATTTT,CASGGPRTDTQYF
.,TRBV11-2,TRBJ2-2,.,TGTGCCAGCAGCTTAGTGCGGAGGCCCGGGGAGCTGTTTTTT,CASSLVRRPGELFF
.,TRBV5-1,TRBJ1-5,.,TGCGCCAGCAGCTTGGGAGGGGAACAGCCCCAGCATTTT,CASSLGGEQPQHF
.,TRBV11-2,TRBJ2-7,.,TGTGCCAGCAGCTCACAAAAAGGCGGGGAATCCTACGAGCAGTACTTC,CASSSQKGGESYEQYF
TRBD1,TRBV7-8,TRBJ2-2,.,TGTGCCAGCAGCTTAGAGGGACAGGTTTTTGACGGGGAGCTGTTTTTT,CASSLEGQVFDGELFF
.,TRBV7-8,TRBJ2-1,.,TGTGCCAGCAGCTTAGGGGACCTCGGGCCCAGCTCCTACAATGAGCAGTTCTTC,CASSLGDLGPSSYNEQFF
.,TRBV14,TRBJ2-7,once,TGTGCCAGCAGCTTGACTAGTTTGGGGGAGCAGTACTTC,CASSLTSLGEQYF
TRBD2,TRBV7-6,TRBJ2-1,.,TGTGCCAGCACCCCCGGGGTGGGACTAGGGTTAAATGAGCAGTTCTTC,CASTPGVGLGLNEQFF
.,TRBV6-6,TRBJ2-7,once,TGTGCCAGCAGTCGCCCTGATTTGACAGCCTCCTACGAGCAGTACTTC,CASSRPDLTASYEQYF
.,TRBV10-3,TRBJ2-3,.,TGTGCCATCAGTGATCTGGGCAGCACAGATACGCAGTATTTT,CAISDLGSTDTQYF
.,TRBV7-9,TRBJ2-3,.,TGTGCCAGCAGCTTCAGCACAGATACGCAGTATTTT,CASSFSTDTQYF
.,TRBV19,TRBJ2-7,.,TGTGCCAGTAGTCCGGCGCCCTACGAGCAGTACTTC,CASSPAPYEQYF
TRBD1,TRBV5-5,TRBJ1-4,.,TGTGCCAGCAGCTGGGGAGGACAGGGACACGTCGAGGAAAAACTGTTTTTT,CASSWGGQGHVEEKLFF
TRBD2,TRBV7-9,TRBJ2-1,.,TGTGCCAGCAGCCTAGCCGACAGGGGACTAGCGGTCCCATACAATGAGCAGTTCTTC,CASSLADRGLAVPYNEQFF
TRBD2,TRBV7-6,TRBJ2-3,.,TGTGCCAGCAGCCCTGACTTGGCGGGAGGGTGGGCAGATACGCAGTATTTT,CASSPDLAGGWADTQYF
.,TRBV10-1,TRBJ1-3,.,TGCGCCAGCAGTCCGGGACGGAGCTCTGGAAACACCATATATTTT,CASSPGRSSGNTIYF